This TCR beta chain was recovered during a study of T cells in Graves' hyperthyroidism and ophthalmopathy. The overall study: Peripheral blood was acquired at first diagnosis, ahead of any therapy whatsoever.

From RNA transcripts, TCR beta CDR3 regions were amplified. First-round RT-PCR of the TCR CDR3 relied on the HTBI primer set. TCRdb analysed the multiplex PCR reads with MiXCR anew, one entry per CDR3 protein. The sample holds around 450,000 distinct CDR3 sequences, roughly 15% seen once. The authors obtained PBMCs from roughly 10 ml of fresh peripheral blood. Whole-study results and caveats: Model output signaled ophthalmopathy a median roughly 6.1 months ahead of onset.

This CDR3 region has 13 residues. Trimming pared 4 bases from V and 7 bases from J, leaving 14 bases between. This clonotype appeared many times. No antigen is known for it. This clonotype was obtained from a woman under 30 with Graves' hyperthyroidism. Sequencing was done on a sample of blood. The chain links TRBV12-3 or TRBV12-4 to TRBJ2-7; D gene unclear. CDR3 nucleotides: TGTGCCAGCAGTTCGAAGGTGGCAGTTGAGCAGTACTTC. Encoded protein: CASSSKVAVEQYF.